Below are 11 T cell receptor beta chains sequenced from a single sample in a study of vaccination and CD4 T cells after COVID-19. Scientists ran DNA taken from cultured CD4+ T cells through the Oncomine TCR Beta short-read assay for sequencing. TCRdb re-called the PCR reads with MiXCR, one entry per CDR3 protein. This table holds approximately 14,000 distinct CDR3 sequences, 40% to 65% found once. As for treatment: approximately 11-day PBMC culture with coronavirus spike peptide pools or control peptides (ViraFEST assay). These TCRs' antigens remain unknown. Sequenced material: CD4+ T cells from blood, cultured in vitro. The receptor source for this set is a human donor who had recovered from COVID-19.

This chain uses TRBV6-1 with TRBJ1-6; D gene unclear. The length of the CDR3 is 15 residues. V dropped 5 bases and J dropped 9 bases, with 17 bases sitting between them. Germline V gene sequence: CDR1 MNHNS, CDR2 SASEGT. The CDR3 DNA reads TGTGCCAGCAGTCAAAACAAGCAGGATTCTTCACCCCTCCACTTT. Its translation: CASSQNKQDSSPLHF.

The chain has TRBV6-1 and TRBJ1-1; D is perhaps TRBD1 (6 bases). V was shortened by 6 bases and J by 5 bases, with 16 bases between the two germline ends. The CDR3 runs to 14 residues. Germline assignment: CDR1 MNHNS and CDR2 SASEGT. The CDR3 region has the DNA TGTGCCAGCAGGATGAACAGGGTTTGGACTGAAGCTTTCTTT. Amino acids: CASRMNRVWTEAFF.

In this sample, this clonotype turned up a few times. J is TRBJ2-3 and V is TRBV20-1, with a possible D match to TRBD2 (6 bases). The CDR3 is made up of 14 amino acids. V was pared by 6 bases and J by 0 bases, with 13 bases between. Germline CDR1 and CDR2: DFQATT and SNEGSKA (reference sequence). CDR3 residues: CSADHSGSTDTQYF. The CDR3, as DNA: TGCAGTGCCGACCATAGCGGAAGCACAGATACGCAGTATTTT.

The rearrangement uses TRBV5-1 and TRBJ2-5, with D perhaps matching TRBD1 (5 bases). Looked up from germline, CDR1 is SGHRS and CDR2 is YFSETQ. Between the trimmed V and J ends, which lost 0 bases and 1 base, there was a span of 13 bases. The length of the CDR3 is 16 residues. In nucleotides, the CDR3 is TGCGCCAGCAGCTTGGGTAAAAAGGGGATCCAAGAGACCCAGTACTTC. Protein sequence: CASSLGKKGIQETQYF.

The chain links TRBV6-1 to TRBJ1-6; 7 bases line up with TRBD1. CDR3 length: 14 residues. The J segment lost 10 bases and the V segment lost 5 bases, leaving 8 bases of the junction unmatched. Germline V CDR1 and CDR2: MNHNS, SASEGT. Written as DNA, the CDR3 is TGTGCCAGCAGTAAGACAGGGAGTCAGTCACCCCTCCACTTT. Its translation: CASSKTGSQSPLHF.

The CDR3 spells CASSLREFGGLNYGYTF. The DNA for the CDR3 is TGTGCCAGCAGCTTACGGGAGTTCGGAGGGCTTAACTATGGCTACACCTTC. The chain joins TRBV7-8 to TRBJ1-2; D call uncertain. V lost 2 bases to trimming and J lost 1 base, with 17 bases between them. CDR3 size: 17 residues. Germline values: CDR1 SGHVS, CDR2 FQNEAQ.

The genes are TRBV20-1 and TRBJ2-6; D is perhaps TRBD2 (7 bases). The V end lost 4 bases, the J end lost 0 bases, and 19 bases lay between the germline ends. This CDR3 has 18 residues. CDR1 is DFQATT, CDR2 SNEGSKA, per germline (reference sequence). The CDR3 DNA reads as TGCAGTGCTACAGCCCGACGGGGGGCGAGCTCTGGGGCCAACGTCCTGACTTTC. It is translated as CSATARRGASSGANVLTF.

The DNA for the CDR3 is TGTGCCAGCAGAGCGAGCACAGATACGCAGTATTTT. Translation gives CASRASTDTQYF. J is TRBJ2-3 and V is TRBV19; no clear D. The CDR3 length is 12 residues. V was clipped by 9 bases and J by 0 bases, with 7 bases between them. CDR1 is LNHDA, CDR2 SQIVND, per germline (reference sequence).

This clonotype was seen more than once but under ten times. The rearrangement uses TRBV20-1 and TRBJ2-7, with 8 bases aligning to TRBD1. The CDR3 extends over 14 amino acids. CDR1 is DFQATT and CDR2 is SNEGSKA in the germline V gene (reference sequence). J gave up 4 bases and V 2 bases, and 7 bases lay outside the gene matches. Written as DNA, the CDR3 is TGCAGTGCTAGACCTTGGACAGGGATGTACGAGCAGTACTTC. Its translation: CSARPWTGMYEQYF.

The gene calls are TRBV7-2 and TRBJ2-2, with TRBD2 matching over 8 bases. CDR1 is SGHTA, CDR2 FQGNSA, per germline. CDR3 length: 15 residues. J was trimmed by 3 bases and V by 5 bases; bases with no gene match: 5. CDR3 in amino acids: CASSPVREDTGELFF. The CDR3 coding sequence is TGTGCCAGCAGCCCGGTGCGGGAGGACACCGGGGAGCTGTTTTTT.

This sequence joins TRBV20-1 and TRBJ2-1; the match to TRBD1 covers 9 bases. Trimming removed 1 base from V and 1 base from J; junction bases left unmatched: 5. The CDR3 runs to 16 residues. From germline, CDR1 is DFQATT and CDR2 SNEGSKA (reference sequence). The CDR3 bases are TGCAGTGCTAGAGCGCGGACAGGGGTATCCTACAATGAGCAGTTCTTC. This translates into CSARARTGVSYNEQFF.